The present T cell receptor beta chain was sequenced within a study of graft-versus-host responses after intestinal transplantation. Study background: Multivisceral, liver-intestinal, or isolated intestinal transplants were given to recipients. Recipients across the board were started on anti-thymocyte globulin induction, then kept on tacrolimus and steroids for roughly 3 years. Regarding the study as a whole: Peak levels of circulating GvH clones tracked with early post-transplant HvG declines.

Trimming shortened V by 4 bases and J by 7 bases, and 19 bases separated the two germline ends. CDR1 is KGHSH, CDR2 LQKENI, per germline. The CDR3 loop spans 16 amino acids. The repertoire was sequenced with immunoSEQ multiplex PCR; TCRdb's copy has only in-frame clones and lacks some. The data hold about 97,000 clones, with roughly 90% observed a single time. For this clone: Its target is unknown.

This TCR derives from a human patient who received an intestinal transplant, so some T cells may come from the graft donor. Sequencing was performed on PBMCs, taken approximately 470 days after intestinal transplant. The rearrangement links TRBV18 to TRBJ1-4, with no clear D. In nucleotides, the CDR3 is TGTGCCAGCTCACGTGGTGCCACAGCCGTACCTGAAAAACTGTTTTTT. Its translation: CASSRGATAVPEKLFF.